These 3 T cell receptor beta chains came from one sample sequenced in a study of T cell responses to AZD1222 COVID-19 vaccine (dated by TCRdb to the early 2020s). In light of the paper, this sample's time point label describes: baseline before first vaccination. The library was obtained by the immunoSEQ multiplex PCR assay. Here the immuneACCESS table is served through TCRdb, limited to in-frame sequences with V and J called. Missing clones are a known gap in these copies; in checked studies unresolved V genes cover under half, and the rest lacks a known reason. A total of some 120,000 clones appear in this sample, around nine tenths of them only once. The ten top clones hold 1% to 1.5% of the sample. The sample consisted of peripheral blood, taken on day 0 of AZD1222 vaccination. These TCRs come from an adult in good health.

The CDR3 nucleotides read TGTGCCAGCTCACCAGGCAGAGCTTACGAGCAGTACTTC. Translation gives CASSPGRAYEQYF. The rearrangement uses TRBV18 and TRBJ2-7; D gene uncertain. The CDR3 covers 13 residues. Germline lookup yields CDR1 KGHSH and CDR2 LQKENI. Trimming removed 2 bases from V and 4 bases from J, with 9 bases in between.

This sequence joins TRBV5-6 and TRBJ2-3; tentatively, D is TRBD2 (6 bases). The germline V and J ends were trimmed by 5 bases and 5 bases, with 9 bases remaining between them. The CDR3 is made up of 12 amino acids. Per germline, CDR1 SGHDT and CDR2 YYEEEE. The CDR3 DNA reads as TGTGCCAGCAGTTCCGGGGGAGATACGCAGTATTTT. Amino acid sequence: CASSSGGDTQYF.

This clone was recorded only once. The chain recombines TRBV4-1 with TRBJ2-2, with TRBD2 as a possible D gene (6 bases). The CDR3 has 16 amino acids. The germline V and J ends were trimmed by 3 bases and 7 bases, with 18 bases remaining between them. Germline lookup yields CDR1 MGHRA and CDR2 YSYEKL. CDR3 amino acids: CASSQPGSSWVGELFF. The CDR3 region has the DNA TGCGCCAGCAGCCAGCCCGGGAGTAGCTGGGTCGGGGAGCTGTTTTTT.